This T cell receptor beta chain was identified in a study of cytomegalovirus exposure and HLA in healthy donors. Whole-study findings and limits: Productive rates of about 90% or about 30% were seen for most TCR beta V segments in an earlier analysis. When a later analysis compared HLA-associated TCR beta chains with equally common others, the HLA-associated chains turned out to be more clonally expanded and to have lower generation probabilities. Indistinguishable V segments such as TRBV6-2 and TRBV6-3 were excluded.

PCR was performed using 60 Vbeta and 13 Jbeta primers. TCRdb keeps only in-frame clones here, not all; method: immunoSEQ multiplex PCR. The data hold more than 110,000 clones, with 75% to 85% observed a single time. V lost 7 bases, J lost 1 base, and 8 bases lay in between. The CDR3 has 13 residues. Germline loops: CDR1 MNHNY, CDR2 SVGAGI (reference sequence). In regard to this clone: Its antigen remains unknown.

The sequenced sample was PBMCs. This clonotype originated in a middle-aged man in good health and CMV-seronegative. The gene calls are TRBV6-6 and TRBJ1-5; D perhaps matches TRBD1 (6 bases). The CDR3 region is CASTRGSNQPQHF. CDR3 bases: TGTGCCAGCACCAGGGGCAGCAATCAGCCCCAGCATTTT.